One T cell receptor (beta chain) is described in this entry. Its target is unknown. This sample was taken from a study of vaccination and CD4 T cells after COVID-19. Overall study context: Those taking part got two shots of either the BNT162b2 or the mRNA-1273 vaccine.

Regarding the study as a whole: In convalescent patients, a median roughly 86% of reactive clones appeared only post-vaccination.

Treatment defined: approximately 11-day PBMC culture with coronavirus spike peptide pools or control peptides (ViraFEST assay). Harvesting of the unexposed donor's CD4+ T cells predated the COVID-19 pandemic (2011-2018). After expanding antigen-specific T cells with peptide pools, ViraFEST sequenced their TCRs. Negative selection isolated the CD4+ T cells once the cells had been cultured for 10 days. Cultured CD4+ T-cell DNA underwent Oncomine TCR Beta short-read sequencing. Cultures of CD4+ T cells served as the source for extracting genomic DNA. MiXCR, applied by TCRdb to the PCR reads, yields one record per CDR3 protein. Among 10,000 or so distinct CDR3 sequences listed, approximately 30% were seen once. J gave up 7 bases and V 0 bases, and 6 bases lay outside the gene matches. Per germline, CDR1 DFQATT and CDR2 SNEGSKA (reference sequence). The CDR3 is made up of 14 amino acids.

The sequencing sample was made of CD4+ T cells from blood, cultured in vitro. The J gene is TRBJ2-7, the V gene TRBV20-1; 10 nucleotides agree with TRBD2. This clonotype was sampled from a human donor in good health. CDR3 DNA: TGCAGTGCTAGAGAAGCGGGAGGGCCGGGAGAGCAGTACTTC. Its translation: CSAREAGGPGEQYF.